A selection of T cell receptor beta chains follows, all from one sample in a study of cytomegalovirus exposure and HLA in healthy donors. Using immunoSEQ multiplex PCR, the repertoire was profiled, and TCRdb retains in-frame clones only, with some absent. The top ten hold 1.7% of the sample, which has some 270,000 clones, around 90% seen once. Sequenced: PBMCs. The receptors here all came from a girl aged 2-10 years in good health and CMV-seronegative. The CDR3 runs from the conserved cysteine through the conserved F or W. A D gene is named only where the DNA matches it firmly.

v_call: TRBV5-1; cdr3_length: 16; d_call: TRBD1; cdr3_aa: CASSLEGQEYNSPLHF
v_call: TRBV5-6; cdr3_length: 15; d_call: TRBD1; cdr3_aa: CASEGQGGVTDTQYF
v_call: TRBV10-3; cdr3_length: 15; d_call: .; cdr3_aa: CAINRRVPNTGELFF
v_call: TRBV5-5; cdr3_length: 13; d_call: TRBD1; cdr3_aa: CASSLAGGYGYTF
v_call: TRBV28; cdr3_length: 18; d_call: TRBD1; cdr3_aa: CASTPSPGTGKMNTEAFF
v_call: TRBV7-3; cdr3_length: 15; d_call: TRBD2; cdr3_aa: CASSLAGGGSDTQYF
v_call: TRBV5-6; cdr3_length: 15; d_call: TRBD2; cdr3_aa: CASSQGLASTDTQYF
v_call: TRBV10-3; cdr3_length: 14; d_call: .; cdr3_aa: CAISEAGGDTEAFF
v_call: TRBV29-1; cdr3_length: 13; d_call: TRBD1; cdr3_aa: CSVAQGAPGELFF
v_call: TRBV7-9; cdr3_length: 15; d_call: .; cdr3_aa: CSSSFYRASNTEAFF
v_call: TRBV2; cdr3_length: 14; d_call: TRBD1; cdr3_aa: CASSGGQVPQPQHF
v_call: TRBV13; cdr3_length: 16; d_call: TRBD2; cdr3_aa: CASSLGLAGARNEQFF
v_call: TRBV6-1; cdr3_length: 14; d_call: TRBD1; cdr3_aa: CASSVTGTVYGYTF
v_call: TRBV19; cdr3_length: 15; d_call: .; cdr3_aa: CASSFKGLLKETQYF
v_call: TRBV11-1; cdr3_length: 12; d_call: TRBD1; cdr3_aa: CASSRGQETQYF
v_call: TRBV7-2; cdr3_length: 14; d_call: .; cdr3_aa: CASSPTSGDQPQHF
v_call: TRBV6-1; cdr3_length: 18; d_call: .; cdr3_aa: CASSDPEGVFRGNTEAFF
v_call: TRBV2; cdr3_length: 15; d_call: .; cdr3_aa: CASSEQDSSGNTIYF
v_call: TRBV7-8; cdr3_length: 17; d_call: .; cdr3_aa: CASSLFNPGSYNSPLHF
v_call: TRBV6-6; cdr3_length: 13; d_call: .; cdr3_aa: CASSRRGGDTQYF
v_call: TRBV6-6; cdr3_length: 14; d_call: TRBD2; cdr3_aa: CASRTSGNDGELFF
v_call: TRBV30; cdr3_length: 13; d_call: .; cdr3_aa: CARRQESGSTIYF
v_call: TRBV27; cdr3_length: 17; d_call: .; cdr3_aa: CASSSGGGWSGSYEQYF
v_call: TRBV6-5; cdr3_length: 15; d_call: TRBD2; cdr3_aa: CASRQSGGSTDTQYF
v_call: TRBV7-2; cdr3_length: 15; d_call: .; cdr3_aa: CASSSQVSLTGELFF
v_call: TRBV9; cdr3_length: 15; d_call: TRBD2; cdr3_aa: CASSVGTSSYNEQFF
v_call: TRBV5-6; cdr3_length: 14; d_call: .; cdr3_aa: CASSLGSGTYEQYF